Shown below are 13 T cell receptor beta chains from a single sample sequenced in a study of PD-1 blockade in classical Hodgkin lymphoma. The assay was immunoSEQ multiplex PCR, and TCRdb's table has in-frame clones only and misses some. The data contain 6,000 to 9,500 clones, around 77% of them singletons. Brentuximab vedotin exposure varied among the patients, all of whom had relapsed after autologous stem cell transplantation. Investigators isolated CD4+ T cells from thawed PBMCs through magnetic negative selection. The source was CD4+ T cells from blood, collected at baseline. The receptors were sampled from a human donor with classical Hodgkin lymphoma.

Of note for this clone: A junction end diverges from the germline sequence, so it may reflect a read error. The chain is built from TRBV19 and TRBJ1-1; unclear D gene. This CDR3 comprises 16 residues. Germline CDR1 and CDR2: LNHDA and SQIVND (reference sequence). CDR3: CASSNPLGLRVTEAFF. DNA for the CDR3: TGTGCCAGCAGTAACCCCCTAGGGCTGCGAGTCACTGAAGCTTTCTTT.

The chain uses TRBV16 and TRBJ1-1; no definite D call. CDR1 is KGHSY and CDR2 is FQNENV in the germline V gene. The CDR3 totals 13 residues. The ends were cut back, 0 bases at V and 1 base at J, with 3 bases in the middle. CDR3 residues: CASSQSRNTEAFF. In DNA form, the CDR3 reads TGTGCCAGCAGCCAATCGAGGAACACTGAAGCTTTCTTT. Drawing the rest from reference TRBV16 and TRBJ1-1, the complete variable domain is GEEVAQTPKHLVRGEGQKAKLYCAPIKGHSYVFWYQQVLKNEFKFLISFQNENVFDETGMPKERFSAKCLPNSPCSLEIQATKLEDSAVYFCASSQSRNTEAFFGQGTRLTVV.

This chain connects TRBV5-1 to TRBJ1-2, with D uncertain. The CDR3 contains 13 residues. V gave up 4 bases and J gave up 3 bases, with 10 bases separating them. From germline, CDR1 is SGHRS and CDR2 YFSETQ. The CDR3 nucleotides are TGCGCCAGCAGCCCGGAGTTGGACTATGGCTACACCTTC. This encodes CASSPELDYGYTF.

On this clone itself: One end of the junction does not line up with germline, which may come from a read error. CDR3 bases: TGTGCCAGCAATGAACAGTATCAGCCCCAGCATTTT. Protein sequence: CASNEQYQPQHF. The chain links TRBV2 to TRBJ1-5; the D is unclear. This CDR3 is 12 amino acids long. Germline loops: CDR1 SNHLY, CDR2 FYNNEI.

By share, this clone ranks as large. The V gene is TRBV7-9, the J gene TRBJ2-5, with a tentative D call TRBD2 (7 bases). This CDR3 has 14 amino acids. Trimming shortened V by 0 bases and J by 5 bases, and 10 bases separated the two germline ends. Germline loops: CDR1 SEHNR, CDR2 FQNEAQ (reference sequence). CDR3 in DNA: TGTGCCAGCAGCTTAGCTGGGGGGGCGGAGACCCAGTACTTC. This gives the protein CASSLAGGAETQYF.

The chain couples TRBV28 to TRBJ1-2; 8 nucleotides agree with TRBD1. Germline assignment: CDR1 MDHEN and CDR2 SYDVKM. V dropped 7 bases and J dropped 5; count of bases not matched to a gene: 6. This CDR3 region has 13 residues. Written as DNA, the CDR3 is TGTGCCAGCAATAGACAGGGGAGGTATGGCTACACCTTC. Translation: CASNRQGRYGYTF.

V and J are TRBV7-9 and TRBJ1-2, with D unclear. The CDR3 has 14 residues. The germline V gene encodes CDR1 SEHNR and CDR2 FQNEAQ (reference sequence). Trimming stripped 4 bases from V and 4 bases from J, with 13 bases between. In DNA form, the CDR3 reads TGTGCCAGCAGCTCATATTGGGGAGGCTATGGCTACACCTTC. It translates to CASSSYWGGYGYTF.

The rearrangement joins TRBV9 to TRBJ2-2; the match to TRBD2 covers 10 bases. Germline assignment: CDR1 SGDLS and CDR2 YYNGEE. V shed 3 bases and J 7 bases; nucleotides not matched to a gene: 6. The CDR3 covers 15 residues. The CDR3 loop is CASSAGTSVGGELFF. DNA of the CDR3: TGTGCCAGCAGCGCCGGGACTAGCGTCGGCGGGGAGCTGTTTTTT.

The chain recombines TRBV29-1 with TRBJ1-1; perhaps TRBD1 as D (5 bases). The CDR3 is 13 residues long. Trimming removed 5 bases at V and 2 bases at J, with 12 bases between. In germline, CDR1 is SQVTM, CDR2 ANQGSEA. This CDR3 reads CSVMAGQNTEAFF. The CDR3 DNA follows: TGCAGCGTTATGGCAGGACAAAACACTGAAGCTTTCTTT.

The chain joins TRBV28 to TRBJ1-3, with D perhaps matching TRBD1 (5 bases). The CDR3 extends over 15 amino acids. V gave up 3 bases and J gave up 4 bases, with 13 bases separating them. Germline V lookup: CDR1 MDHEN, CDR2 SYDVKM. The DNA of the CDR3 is TGTGCCAGCAGTTTCCGGGGCAGGCGGGGAAACACCATATATTTT. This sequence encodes CASSFRGRRGNTIYF.

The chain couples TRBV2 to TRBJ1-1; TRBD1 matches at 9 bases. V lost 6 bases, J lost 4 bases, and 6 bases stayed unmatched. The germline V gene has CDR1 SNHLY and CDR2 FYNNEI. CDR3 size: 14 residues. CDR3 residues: CASRQDRGLTEAFF. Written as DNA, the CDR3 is TGTGCCAGCAGGCAGGACAGGGGACTCACTGAAGCTTTCTTT.

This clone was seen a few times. CDR3 DNA sequence: TGTGCCAGCAGTGAATCTAGGGCATTGCGTCAGCCCCAGCATTTT. It is translated as CASSESRALRQPQHF. V usage is TRBV6-1 and J usage is TRBJ1-5; the D is unclear. Trimming shortened V by 2 bases and J by 6 bases, and 14 bases separated the two germline ends. CDR1 and CDR2 (germline): MNHNS, SASEGT. The CDR3 consists of 15 residues.

The CDR3 region is CASSRGTSTEAFF. DNA for the CDR3: TGTGCCAGCAGCCGAGGGACGAGCACTGAAGCTTTCTTT. The rearrangement links TRBV9 to TRBJ1-1, with D perhaps matching TRBD1 (5 bases). Germline lookup yields CDR1 SGDLS and CDR2 YYNGEE. Trimming cost V 4 bases and J 4 bases, with 11 bases left between them. The CDR3 consists of 13 residues.